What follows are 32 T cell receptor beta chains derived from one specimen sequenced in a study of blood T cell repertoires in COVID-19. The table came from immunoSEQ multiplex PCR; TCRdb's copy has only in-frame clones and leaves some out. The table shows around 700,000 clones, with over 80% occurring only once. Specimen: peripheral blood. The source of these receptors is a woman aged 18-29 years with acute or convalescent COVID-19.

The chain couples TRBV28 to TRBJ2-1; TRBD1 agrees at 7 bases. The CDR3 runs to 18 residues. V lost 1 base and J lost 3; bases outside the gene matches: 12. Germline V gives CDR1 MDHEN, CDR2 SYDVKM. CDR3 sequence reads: CASSLFRSGRGNYNEQFF. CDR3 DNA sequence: TGTGCCAGCAGTTTATTTCGCTCGGGCAGGGGGAACTACAATGAGCAGTTCTTC.

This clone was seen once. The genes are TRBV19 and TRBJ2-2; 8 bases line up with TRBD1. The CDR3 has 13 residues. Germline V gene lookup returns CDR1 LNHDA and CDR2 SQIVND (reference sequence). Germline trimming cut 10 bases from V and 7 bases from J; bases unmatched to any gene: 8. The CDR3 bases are TGTGCCACCGCGACAGGGGATGACGGGGAGCTGTTTTTT. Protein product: CATATGDDGELFF.

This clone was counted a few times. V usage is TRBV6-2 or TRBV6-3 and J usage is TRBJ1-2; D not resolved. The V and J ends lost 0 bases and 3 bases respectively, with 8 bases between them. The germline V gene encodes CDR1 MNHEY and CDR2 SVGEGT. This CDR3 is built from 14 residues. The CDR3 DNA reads TGTGCCAGCAGTTACTCGGGCCCTGACTATGGCTACACCTTC. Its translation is CASSYSGPDYGYTF.

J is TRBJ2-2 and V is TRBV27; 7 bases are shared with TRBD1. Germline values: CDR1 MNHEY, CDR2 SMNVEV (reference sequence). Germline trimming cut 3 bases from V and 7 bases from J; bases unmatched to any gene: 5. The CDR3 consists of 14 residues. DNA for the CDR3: TGTGCCAGCAGTTTTACAGGGGTGGGCGGGGAGCTGTTTTTT. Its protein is CASSFTGVGGELFF.

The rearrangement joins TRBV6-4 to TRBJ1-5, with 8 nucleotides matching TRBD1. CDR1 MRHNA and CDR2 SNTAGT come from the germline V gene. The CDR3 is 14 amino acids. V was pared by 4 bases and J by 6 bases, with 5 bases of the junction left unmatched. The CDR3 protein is CASSAQTGGQPQHF. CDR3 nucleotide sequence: TGTGCCAGCAGTGCCCAAACAGGGGGTCAGCCCCAGCATTTT.

Here the CDR3 DNA reads TGTGCTAGTGGTTTGGTAGATTTACTAGCGGAAAACTACGAGCAGTACTTC. Translated: CASGLVDLLAENYEQYF. The J gene is TRBJ2-7, the V gene TRBV12-5, with 8 nucleotides matching TRBD2. The germline gives CDR1 LGHNT, CDR2 FRNRAP. The ends lost 0 bases at V and 3 bases at J; junction bases unmatched: 10. The CDR3 extends over 17 amino acids. Full variable domain (remainder filled in from reference TRBV12-5 and TRBJ2-7): DARVTQTPRHKVTEMGQEVTMRCQPILGHNTVFWYRQTMMQGLELLAYFRNRAPLDDSGMPKDRFSAEMPDATLATLKIQPSEPRDSAVYFCASGLVDLLAENYEQYFGPGTRLTVT.

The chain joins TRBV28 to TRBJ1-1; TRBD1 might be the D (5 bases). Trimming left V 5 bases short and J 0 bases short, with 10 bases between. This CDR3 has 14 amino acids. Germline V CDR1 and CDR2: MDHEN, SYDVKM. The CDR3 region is CASSQQAMNTEAFF. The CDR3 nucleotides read TGTGCCAGCAGTCAACAGGCCATGAACACTGAAGCTTTCTTT.

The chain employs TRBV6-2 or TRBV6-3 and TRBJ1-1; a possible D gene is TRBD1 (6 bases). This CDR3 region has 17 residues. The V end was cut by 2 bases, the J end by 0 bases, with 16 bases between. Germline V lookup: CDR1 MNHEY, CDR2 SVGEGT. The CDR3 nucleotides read TGTGCCAGCAGTTACGGTCTACGCAGGACAGTGAACACTGAAGCTTTCTTT. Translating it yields CASSYGLRRTVNTEAFF.

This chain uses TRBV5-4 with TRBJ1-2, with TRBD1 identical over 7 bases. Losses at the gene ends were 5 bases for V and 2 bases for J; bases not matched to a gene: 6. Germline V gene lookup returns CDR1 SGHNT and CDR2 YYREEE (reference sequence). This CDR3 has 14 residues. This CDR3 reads CASRAPGQNYGYTF. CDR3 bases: TGTGCCAGCAGAGCACCGGGACAGAACTATGGCTACACCTTC.

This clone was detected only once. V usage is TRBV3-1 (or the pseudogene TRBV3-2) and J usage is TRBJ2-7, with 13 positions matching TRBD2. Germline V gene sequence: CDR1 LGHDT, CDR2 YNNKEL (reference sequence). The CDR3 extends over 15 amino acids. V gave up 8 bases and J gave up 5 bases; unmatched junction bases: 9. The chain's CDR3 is CASPLLAGGPNEQYF. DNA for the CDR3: TGTGCCAGCCCACTACTAGCGGGGGGGCCTAACGAGCAGTACTTC.

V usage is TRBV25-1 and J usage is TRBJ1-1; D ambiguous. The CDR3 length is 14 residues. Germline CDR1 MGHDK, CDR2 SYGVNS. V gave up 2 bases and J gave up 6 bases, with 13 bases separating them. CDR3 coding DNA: TGTGCCAGCAGTGAACCGGCGGGAACCGCTGAAGCTTTCTTT. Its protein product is CASSEPAGTAEAFF. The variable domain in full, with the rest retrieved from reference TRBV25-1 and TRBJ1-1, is EADIYQTPRYLVIGTGKKITLECSQTMGHDKMYWYQQDPGMELHLIHYSYGVNSTEKGDLSSESTVSRIRTEHFPLTLESARPSHTSQYLCASSEPAGTAEAFFGQGTRLTVV.

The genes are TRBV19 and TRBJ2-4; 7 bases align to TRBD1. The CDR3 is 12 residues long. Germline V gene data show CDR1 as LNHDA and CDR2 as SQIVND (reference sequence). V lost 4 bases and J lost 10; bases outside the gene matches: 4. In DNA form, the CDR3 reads TGTGCCAGTAGTACAGGGGGATGGATTCAGTACTTC. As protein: CASSTGGWIQYF.

The CDR3 nucleotides are TGTGCCAGCAGCTTCGGACAGGGTAAGACTGAAGCTTTCTTT. It yields the protein CASSFGQGKTEAFF. This sequence joins TRBV7-9 and TRBJ1-1; TRBD1 matches at 8 bases. The CDR3 extends over 14 amino acids. With V trimmed by 3 bases and J by 5 bases, 5 bases remained unmatched. CDR1 is SEHNR and CDR2 is FQNEAQ in the germline V gene (reference sequence).

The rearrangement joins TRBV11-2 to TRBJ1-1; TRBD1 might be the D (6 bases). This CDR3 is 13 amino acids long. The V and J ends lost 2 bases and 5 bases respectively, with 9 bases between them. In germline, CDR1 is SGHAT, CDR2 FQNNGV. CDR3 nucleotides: TGTGCCAGCAGCTTAATGGGGGCGACTGAAGCTTTCTTT. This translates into CASSLMGATEAFF.

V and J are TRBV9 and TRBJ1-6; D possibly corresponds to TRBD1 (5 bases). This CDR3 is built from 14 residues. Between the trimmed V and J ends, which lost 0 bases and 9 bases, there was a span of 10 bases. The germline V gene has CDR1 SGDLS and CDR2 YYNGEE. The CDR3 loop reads CASSVEGWGSPLHF. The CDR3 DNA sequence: TGTGCCAGCAGCGTAGAGGGGTGGGGTTCACCCCTCCACTTT. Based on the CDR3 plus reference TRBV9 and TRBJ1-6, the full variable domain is DSGVTQTPKHLITATGQRVTLRCSPRSGDLSVYWYQQSLDQGLQFLIQYYNGEERAKGNILERFSAQQFPDLHSELNLSSLELGDSALYFCASSVEGWGSPLHFGNGTRLTVT.

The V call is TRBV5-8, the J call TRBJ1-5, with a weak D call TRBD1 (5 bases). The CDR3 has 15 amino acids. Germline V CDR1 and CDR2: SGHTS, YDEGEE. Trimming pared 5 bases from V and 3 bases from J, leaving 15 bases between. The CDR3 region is CASRRTTAINQPQHF. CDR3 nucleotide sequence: TGTGCCAGCAGAAGGACGACAGCTATCAATCAGCCCCAGCATTTT.

The CDR3 DNA reads TGTGCCAGCAGCAACAGGGGGAACACTGAAGCTTTCTTT. Amino acids: CASSNRGNTEAFF. The chain is built from TRBV6-4 and TRBJ1-1, with 7 bases fitting TRBD1. There are 13 residues in the CDR3. Trimming took 6 bases from V and 1 from J; bases not matched to a gene: 2. Looked up from germline, CDR1 is MRHNA and CDR2 is SNTAGT.

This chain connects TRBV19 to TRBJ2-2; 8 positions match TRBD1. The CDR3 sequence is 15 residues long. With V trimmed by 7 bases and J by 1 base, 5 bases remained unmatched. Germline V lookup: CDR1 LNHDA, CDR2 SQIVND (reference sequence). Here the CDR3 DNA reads TGTGCCAGTACCTCCGGGACAGGGAACACCGGGGAGCTGTTTTTT. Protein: CASTSGTGNTGELFF.

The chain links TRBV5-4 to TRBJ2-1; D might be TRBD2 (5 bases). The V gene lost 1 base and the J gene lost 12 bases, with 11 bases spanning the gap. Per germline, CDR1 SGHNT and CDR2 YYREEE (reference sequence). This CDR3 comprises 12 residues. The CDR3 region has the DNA TGTGCCAGCAGCTTGACTGTAGGACTGCAGTTCTTC. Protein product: CASSLTVGLQFF. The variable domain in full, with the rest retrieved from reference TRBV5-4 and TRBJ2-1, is ETGVTQSPTHLIKTRGQQVTLRCSSQSGHNTVSWYQQALGQGPQFIFQYYREEENGRGNFPPRFSGLQFPNYSSELNVNALELDDSALYLCASSLTVGLQFFGPGTRLTVL.

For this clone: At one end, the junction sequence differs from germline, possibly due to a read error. The CDR3 reads CASRQVLFDSQYSNQPQHF. In nucleotides, the CDR3 is TGTGCCAGCAGACAAGTCCTTTTCGACAGTCAGTATAGCAATCAGCCCCAGCATTTT. The genes are TRBV3-1 (or the pseudogene TRBV3-2) and TRBJ1-5, with a tentative D call TRBD1 (5 bases). The CDR3 extends over 19 amino acids. The germline gives CDR1 LGHDT, CDR2 YNNKEL (reference sequence).

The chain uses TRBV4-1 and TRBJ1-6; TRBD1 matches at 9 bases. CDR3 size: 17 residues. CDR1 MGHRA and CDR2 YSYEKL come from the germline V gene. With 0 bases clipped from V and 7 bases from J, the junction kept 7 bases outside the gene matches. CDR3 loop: CASSQDLRGTGNSPLHF. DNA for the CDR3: TGCGCCAGCAGCCAAGATCTGAGGGGGACAGGGAATTCACCCCTCCACTTT.

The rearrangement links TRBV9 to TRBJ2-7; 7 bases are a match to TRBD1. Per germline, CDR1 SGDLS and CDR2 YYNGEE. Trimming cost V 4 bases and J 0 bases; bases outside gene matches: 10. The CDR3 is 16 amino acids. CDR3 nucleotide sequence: TGTGCCAGCAGCCTCTACGCCGGGACAGACTCCTACGAGCAGTACTTC. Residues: CASSLYAGTDSYEQYF.

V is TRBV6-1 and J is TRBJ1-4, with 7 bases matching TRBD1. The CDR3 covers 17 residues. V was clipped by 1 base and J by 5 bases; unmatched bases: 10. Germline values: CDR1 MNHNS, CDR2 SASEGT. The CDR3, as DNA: TGTGCCAGCAGTGAAGATCCACTATGGGGACAGAATGAAAAACTGTTTTTT. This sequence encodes CASSEDPLWGQNEKLFF.

In DNA, the CDR3 is TGTGCCACCAGCAGGACAGGGGAGGTCTATGGCTACACCTTC. It specifies CATSRTGEVYGYTF. This chain connects TRBV15 to TRBJ1-2; 8 nucleotides match TRBD1. The J segment lost 4 bases and the V segment lost 3 bases, leaving 4 bases of the junction unmatched. Germline V CDR1 and CDR2: LNHNV, YYDKDF (reference sequence). CDR3 length: 14 amino acids. The full variable domain, with the rest looked up from reference TRBV15 and TRBJ1-2, is DAMVIQNPRYQVTQFGKPVTLSCSQTLNHNVMYWYQQKSSQAPKLLFHYYDKDFNNEADTPDNFQSRRPNTSFCFLDIRSPGLGDTAMYLCATSRTGEVYGYTFGSGTRLTVV.

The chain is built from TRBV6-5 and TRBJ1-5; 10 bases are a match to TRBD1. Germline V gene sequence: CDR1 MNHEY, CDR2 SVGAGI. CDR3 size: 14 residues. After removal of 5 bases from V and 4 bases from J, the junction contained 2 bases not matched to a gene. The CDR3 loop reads CASSRTGGNQPQHF. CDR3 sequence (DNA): TGTGCCAGCAGTCGGACAGGGGGTAATCAGCCCCAGCATTTT.

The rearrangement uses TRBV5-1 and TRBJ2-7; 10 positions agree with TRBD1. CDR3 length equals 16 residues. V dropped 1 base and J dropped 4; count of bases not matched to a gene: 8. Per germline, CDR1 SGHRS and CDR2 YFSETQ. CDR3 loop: CASSLRTGGEVYEQYF. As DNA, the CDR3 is TGCGCCAGCAGCTTGAGGACAGGGGGTGAAGTTTACGAGCAGTACTTC.

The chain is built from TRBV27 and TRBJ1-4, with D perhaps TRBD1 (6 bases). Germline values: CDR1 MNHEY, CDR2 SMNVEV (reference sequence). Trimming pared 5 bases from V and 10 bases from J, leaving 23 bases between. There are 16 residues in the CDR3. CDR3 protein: CASSPIGRDTIRKLFF. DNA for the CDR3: TGTGCCAGCAGTCCTATCGGCCGGGACACAATACGAAAACTGTTTTTT.

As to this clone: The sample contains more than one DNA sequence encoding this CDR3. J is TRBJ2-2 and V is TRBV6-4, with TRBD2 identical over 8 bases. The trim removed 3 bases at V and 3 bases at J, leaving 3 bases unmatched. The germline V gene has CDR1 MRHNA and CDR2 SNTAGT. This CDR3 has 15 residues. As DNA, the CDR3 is TGTGCCAGCAGTGATCGGGGGGGTGACACCGGGGAGCTGTTTTTT. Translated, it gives CASSDRGGDTGELFF.

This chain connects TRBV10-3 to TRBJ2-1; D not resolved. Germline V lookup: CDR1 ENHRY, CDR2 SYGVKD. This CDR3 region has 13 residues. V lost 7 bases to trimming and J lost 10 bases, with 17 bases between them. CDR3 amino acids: CAINSAPPGEQFF. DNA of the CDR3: TGTGCCATCAATTCCGCCCCGCCAGGAGAGCAGTTCTTC.

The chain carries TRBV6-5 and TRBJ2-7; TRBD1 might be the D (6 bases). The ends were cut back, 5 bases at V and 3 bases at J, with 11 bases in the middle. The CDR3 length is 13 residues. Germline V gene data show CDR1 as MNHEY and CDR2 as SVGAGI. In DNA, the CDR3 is TGTGCCAGCAGTCAACAGGGAAACTACGAGCAGTACTTC. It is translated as CASSQQGNYEQYF.

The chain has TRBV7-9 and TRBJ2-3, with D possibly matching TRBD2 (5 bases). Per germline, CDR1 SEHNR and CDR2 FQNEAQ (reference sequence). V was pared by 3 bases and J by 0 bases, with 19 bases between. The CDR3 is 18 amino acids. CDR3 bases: TGTGCCAGCAGCTTCGAGGCCGGGGTGCCCCCTAGCACAGATACGCAGTATTTT. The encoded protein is CASSFEAGVPPSTDTQYF. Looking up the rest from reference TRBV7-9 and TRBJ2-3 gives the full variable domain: DTGVSQNPRHKITKRGQNVTFRCDPISEHNRLYWYRQTLGQGPEFLTYFQNEAQLEKSRLLSDRFSAERPKGSFSTLEIQRTEQGDSAMYLCASSFEAGVPPSTDTQYFGPGTRLTVL.

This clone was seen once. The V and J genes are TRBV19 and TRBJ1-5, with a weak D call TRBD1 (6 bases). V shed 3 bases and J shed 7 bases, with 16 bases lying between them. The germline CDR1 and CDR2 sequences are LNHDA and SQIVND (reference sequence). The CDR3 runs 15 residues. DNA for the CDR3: TGTGCCAGTAGTATCCGGGACAACCCCCGGCAGCCCCAGCATTTT. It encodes CASSIRDNPRQPQHF. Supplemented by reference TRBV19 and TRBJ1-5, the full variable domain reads DGGITQSPKYLFRKEGQNVTLSCEQNLNHDAMYWYRQDPGQGLRLIYYSQIVNDFQKGDIAEGYSVSREKKESFPLTVTSAQKNPTAFYLCASSIRDNPRQPQHFGDGTRLSIL.